This T cell receptor (beta chain) was obtained from a study of cytomegalovirus exposure and HLA in healthy donors. Study background: Earlier, fewer than 130 million unique TCR beta sequences were recovered from some 200 million T cells by an analysis. The study's findings and limits: Common viral pathogens (according to a later analysis) appeared linked to several of the most significant clusters. Within a later analysis, the majority of CMV-associated TCR beta chains appeared HLA-restricted.

A remark on this clone: Its specificity is not known.

Vbeta (60) and Jbeta (13) primers were used in the PCR. This table comes from immunoSEQ multiplex PCR, and its TCRdb copy is limited to in-frame clones, with some not included. This sample's table has 110,000 to 150,000 clones. Sequencing used PBMCs. The receptor's source is a male donor in good health and CMV-seronegative.

The CDR3 bases are TGTGCCAGCAGTGAGTCAGGGGTAAGCAATCAGCCCCAGCATTTT. This encodes CASSESGVSNQPQHF. This chain uses TRBV6-1 with TRBJ1-5; D is possibly TRBD1 (6 bases). Trimming pared 3 bases from V and 1 base from J, leaving 10 bases between. This CDR3 has 15 residues. Germline V gene sequence: CDR1 MNHNS, CDR2 SASEGT.